A single sample gave rise to the 22 T cell receptor beta chains below, sequenced in a study of CD4 and CD8 cells across lung adenocarcinoma regions. TCRdb ran MiXCR on the PCR reads and lists one entry per CDR3 protein. The sample consists of about 16,000 distinct CDR3 sequences, around 50% of them appearing once. The sample taken for sequencing was CD8+ T cells from the center of a lung tumor. These receptors all stem from a female donor with lung adenocarcinoma. The CD4 and CD8 labels of this study may be unreliable.

This clonotype is judged large. This chain joins TRBV7-6 and TRBJ2-1; tentative D call: TRBD1 (6 bases). The CDR3 is 15 residues long. Germline CDR1 is SGHVS and CDR2 is FNYEAQ. V was cut by 3 bases and J by 6 bases, with 15 bases left in between. As DNA, the CDR3 is TGTGCCAGCAGCTTGCGGAGAAACAGGGTCAATGAGCAGTTCTTC. This gives the protein CASSLRRNRVNEQFF.

Turning to this clonotype: Compared with germline, one end of the junction differs, possibly owing to a read error. The chain links TRBV10-2 to TRBJ2-4; TRBD2 might be the D (6 bases). Looked up from germline, CDR1 is WSHSY and CDR2 is SAAADI. The CDR3 sequence is 14 residues long. CDR3 region: CGSSGVRAENTQYF. The CDR3 DNA follows: TGCGGCAGCTCGGGGGTGAGAGCCGAAAACACTCAGTACTTC.

This sequence joins TRBV10-1 and TRBJ2-3; D is tentatively TRBD1 or TRBD2 (5 bases each). The DNA matches TRBJ2-7 better at its end, which makes the J call doubtful. CDR3 length equals 14 residues. Germline V gene data show CDR1 as WNHNN and CDR2 as SYGVQD (reference sequence). CDR3 amino acids: CRSTGLSAKDTQYF. Here the CDR3 DNA reads TGCCGCAGCACGGGGCTGTCTGCCAAAGACACGCAGTACTTC.

CDR3 bases: TGTGCCAGCAGAGTGTCGGCGAGGGGCCTTAACTCCTACAATGAGCAGTTCTTC. It specifies CASRVSARGLNSYNEQFF. V usage is TRBV27 and J usage is TRBJ2-1, with D perhaps assigned TRBD1 or TRBD2 (5 bases each). The germline V and J ends were trimmed by 6 bases and 0 bases, with 21 bases remaining between them. CDR3 length: 18 amino acids. Germline V gives CDR1 MNHEY, CDR2 SMNVEV (reference sequence).

V gene TRBV27 combines with J gene TRBJ2-1; unclear D gene. With 6 bases removed from V and 6 bases from J, the gap between germline ends came to 15 bases. CDR3 length: 14 amino acids. Germline V gene lookup returns CDR1 MNHEY and CDR2 SMNVEV (reference sequence). The CDR3 here is CASRAFGLSNEQFF. CDR3 coding DNA: TGTGCCAGCAGGGCTTTTGGTTTGAGCAATGAGCAGTTCTTC.

This rearrangement joins TRBV6-1 to TRBJ2-1; 7 bases fit TRBD2. The J call may be mistaken, given a closer DNA end match to TRBJ2-5. This CDR3 has 15 amino acids. The germline CDR1 and CDR2 sequences are MNHNS and SASEGT. CDR3 nucleotide sequence: TGTGCCAGCAGCAACCCCGGGCTAGCGGAAGAGACCCAGTACTTC. As protein: CASSNPGLAEETQYF.

A note on this clonotype: A read error may account for a junction end that differs from germline. The chain carries TRBV4-1 and TRBJ2-3, with 7 bases aligning to TRBD2. Germline CDR1 is MGHRA and CDR2 is YSYEKL. This CDR3 has 18 amino acids. The CDR3 coding sequence is TGCGCCAGCAGCCAAGCCGACGCGGGCGGGGGAGGCACAAACACGCAGTATTTC. Protein: CASSQADAGGGGTNTQYF.

This chain connects TRBV23-1 to TRBJ1-2; weak D call: TRBD1 (5 bases). TRBV23-1 is known as an ORF, though its function is uncertain. There are 14 residues in the CDR3. V lost 5 bases and J 6 bases, leaving 16 bases between the germline ends. The CDR3 is CASSSIRAFDGYTF. DNA of the CDR3: TGCGCCAGCAGTTCGATCAGGGCTTTCGATGGCTACACCTTC.

A word on this clonotype: The junction does not match germline at one end; this may be a read error. V usage is TRBV27 and J usage is TRBJ2-4; a possible D gene is TRBD2 (5 bases). Germline CDR1 and CDR2: MNHEY and SMNVEV (reference sequence). The CDR3 spans 16 residues. The CDR3 loop reads CACSAPGWWATDIQYF. The CDR3, as DNA: TGTGCCTGCAGCGCCCCGGGGTGGTGGGCCACAGACATTCAGTACTTC.

This clonotype was seen a single time. One end of the junction is discordant with germline, which a read error may explain. The J gene is TRBJ2-3, the V gene TRBV10-1; 10 bases align to TRBD2. The CDR3 extends over 16 amino acids. The germline CDR1 and CDR2 sequences are WNHNN and SYGVQD (reference sequence). CDR3 nucleotide sequence: TGCGCCAGCAGGGATAGCGGGGGGTATAGCACAAATACGCAGTATTTC. Translation gives CASRDSGGYSTNTQYF.

J is TRBJ2-7 and V is TRBV5-1, with 12 bases aligning to TRBD1. CDR1 SGHRS and CDR2 YFSETQ come from the germline V gene. CDR3 length: 14 residues. With 4 bases clipped from V and 4 bases from J, the junction kept 3 bases outside the gene matches. CDR3 amino acids: CASSPGQGAYEQYF. For the CDR3, the DNA is TGCGCCAGCAGCCCGGGACAGGGGGCTTACGAGCAGTACTTC.

This clonotype was found many times. The chain recombines TRBV15 with TRBJ1-2; weak D call: TRBD1 (6 bases). The CDR3 is 16 amino acids. Trimming stripped 1 base from V and 0 bases from J, with 12 bases between. Germline V gene sequence: CDR1 LNHNV, CDR2 YYDKDF (reference sequence). CDR3 in amino acids: CATSRAGAGTNYGYTF. DNA for the CDR3: TGTGCCACCAGCAGAGCAGGGGCAGGGACTAACTATGGCTACACCTTC.

Of note for this clonotype: Sequence at one end of the junction differs from germline and may be a read error. This sequence joins TRBV12-3 or TRBV12-4 and TRBJ2-3, with D perhaps matching TRBD1 (5 bases). The CDR3 has 15 amino acids. The CDR3 nucleotides read TGTGCCCGGAGCCTCCGGGCTATGGGCACAGGTACGCAGTATTTT. It encodes CARSLRAMGTGTQYF.

The CDR3, as DNA: TGTGCCAGCAGTATGGGAGCGGGCAATGTTGAGCAGTTCTTC. Translation gives CASSMGAGNVEQFF. The rearrangement joins TRBV27 to TRBJ2-1; the D gene is possibly TRBD2 (6 bases). Germline lookup yields CDR1 MNHEY and CDR2 SMNVEV (reference sequence). The CDR3 spans 14 residues. The V and J ends lost 5 bases and 9 bases respectively, with 17 bases between them.

The rearrangement uses TRBV6-1 and TRBJ2-4; tentatively, D is TRBD1 or TRBD2 (5 bases each). In germline, CDR1 is MNHNS, CDR2 SASEGT. V lost 8 bases and J 0 bases, leaving 17 bases between the germline ends. The CDR3 is 16 amino acids. CDR3 coding DNA: TGTGCCAGCCGTGCTACGGGGCAGCGAGCCAAAAACATTCAGTACTTC. Its protein product is CASRATGQRAKNIQYF.

The chain uses TRBV6-1 and TRBJ2-3; D gene unclear. The J call may be in error: the DNA end matches TRBJ2-7 better. Germline V CDR1 and CDR2: MNHNS, SASEGT. This CDR3 is built from 12 residues. CDR3 sequence reads: CARGEHGDTQYF. DNA of the CDR3: TGTGCCAGGGGCGAGCACGGAGATACGCAGTACTTC.

This clonotype was observed many times. The chain has TRBV6-1 and TRBJ2-2, with 10 bases that match TRBD1. CDR3 length: 16 amino acids. Unmatched junction bases numbered 5, after V lost 3 bases and J lost 4 bases. The germline V gene encodes CDR1 MNHNS and CDR2 SASEGT. The CDR3 region is CASSDRDRGRTGELFF. The CDR3 DNA sequence: TGTGCCAGCAGTGACCGGGACAGGGGTCGCACCGGGGAGCTGTTTTTT.

The gene calls are TRBV30 and TRBJ2-5; 8 positions match TRBD1. The end of the DNA is better explained by TRBJ2-7, so the J call may be wrong. Looked up from germline, CDR1 is GTSNPN and CDR2 is SVGIG (reference sequence). This CDR3 comprises 14 residues. CDR3 amino acids: CAWSVGTGADEQYF. The CDR3 bases are TGTGCCTGGAGTGTAGGGACAGGTGCCGACGAGCAGTACTTC.

The chain carries TRBV6-5 and TRBJ2-2; TRBD1 matches at 7 bases. Germline CDR1 reads MNHEY; CDR2 reads SVGAGI. V shed 6 bases, J shed 4 bases, and the junction held 8 bases outside the gene matches. This CDR3 is built from 15 residues. This CDR3 is CASSYLGGGTGELFF. The CDR3 DNA sequence: TGTGCCAGCAGCTATCTAGGGGGCGGCACCGGGGAGCTGTTTTTT.

This clonotype was detected ten times or more. One junction end disagrees with the germline gene, perhaps due to a read error. J is TRBJ2-3 and V is TRBV20-1, with D hard to call. There are 15 residues in the CDR3. Germline CDR1 reads DFQATT; CDR2 reads SNEGSKA (reference sequence). CDR3 DNA sequence: TGTAGTGCTAGACCCAGACCTCAGGTCACAGATACGCAGTATTTT. Translating it yields CSARPRPQVTDTQYF.

The DNA of the CDR3 is TGTGCCAGCAGATTCTCCGGGGCTAGCACAGATGAGCAGTTCTTC. Its translation is CASRFSGASTDEQFF. V and J are TRBV6-5 and TRBJ2-1; TRBD1 or TRBD2 may be the D gene (5 bases each). Looked up from germline, CDR1 is MNHEY and CDR2 is SVGAGI. The CDR3 totals 15 residues. Trimming took 6 bases from V and 8 from J, leaving 20 bases between them.

As regards this clonotype: This is likely a read error, given that the CDR3 carries no conserved phenylalanine or tryptophan at its end. The DNA is left out, because the CDR3 cannot be placed on it with certainty; the CDR3 is given as TCRdb lists it. CDR3 residues: CRDGVSSC. The rearrangement joins TRBV12-5 to TRBJ2-3. Termini included, the CDR3 measures 8 amino acids. CDR1 and CDR2 from the germline V gene are LGHNT and FRNRAP.